This T cell receptor (beta chain) appears in the sequencing data of a study of patients and donors after allogeneic stem cell transplantation. This CDR3 has 12 amino acids. Trimming took off 7 bases at V and 6 bases at J, with 16 bases between the two ends. The germline CDR1 and CDR2 sequences are SQVTM and ANQGSEA. TCRdb itself ran the RT-PCR reads through MiXCR, one entry per CDR3 protein. The profile shows about a million distinct CDR3 sequences, over 15% of them singletons. A few counts support this clonotype. The clonotype comes from a human donor who was either an allogeneic HSCT recipient or a stem cell or donor lymphocyte infusion donor (not recorded which). It is not recorded whose cells these are; they may come from a transplant donor. Source material: blood, either unsorted or a sorted T cell fraction (not recorded which). This sequence joins TRBV29-1 and TRBJ2-7; perhaps TRBD2 as D (6 bases). In DNA, the CDR3 is TGCAGCGCCCAGCGAACGGGAGCCGAGCAGTACTTC. Translating gives CSAQRTGAEQYF.